Below are 22 T cell receptor beta chains sequenced from a single sample in a study of T cells after yellow fever vaccination. From the 5' RACE reads, TCRdb called clonotypes with MiXCR, one entry per CDR3 protein. Of over 250,000 distinct CDR3 sequences in the sample, around 4.9% were seen once. The specimen was CD4+ T cells sorted from PBMCs, collected on the day of the yellow fever booster vaccination. These receptors originate from a young man who received the YFV17D yellow fever vaccine.

This clonotype was picked up many times. V usage is TRBV6-5 and J usage is TRBJ2-6; the D gene is possibly TRBD1 (6 bases). V lost 5 bases and J lost 3, with 11 bases in between. Germline CDR1 is MNHEY and CDR2 is SVGAGI. The CDR3 has 15 residues. Written as DNA, the CDR3 is TGTGCCAGCAGTATCCAGGGGCTTGGGGCCAACGTCCTGACTTTC. Amino acid sequence: CASSIQGLGANVLTF.

The chain links TRBV25-1 to TRBJ1-6; 8 bases fit TRBD1. CDR3 length equals 16 residues. After removal of 3 bases from V and 5 bases from J, the junction contained 6 bases not matched to a gene. Germline V CDR1 and CDR2: MGHDK, SYGVNS. CDR3 sequence: CASSEAGGNNNSPLHF. The CDR3 DNA follows: TGTGCCAGCAGTGAGGCAGGGGGCAACAATAATTCACCCCTCCACTTT. Full variable domain (remainder filled in from reference TRBV25-1 and TRBJ1-6): EADIYQTPRYLVIGTGKKITLECSQTMGHDKMYWYQQDPGMELHLIHYSYGVNSTEKGDLSSESTVSRIRTEHFPLTLESARPSHTSQYLCASSEAGGNNNSPLHFGNGTRLTVT.

This clonotype appeared many times. The chain uses TRBV7-3 and TRBJ2-7; D remains ambiguous. The CDR3 extends over 13 amino acids. The germline V gene has CDR1 SGHTA and CDR2 FQGTGA. V was pared by 1 base and J by 3 bases, with 7 bases between. DNA of the CDR3: TGTGCCAGCAGCTTAATGGCAGGCTACGAGCAGTACTTC. Protein sequence: CASSLMAGYEQYF.

The table lists this clonotype with a few counts. This chain uses TRBV11-2 with TRBJ1-5; D is unresolved. With 0 bases removed from V and 12 bases from J, the gap between germline ends came to 9 bases. Per germline, CDR1 SGHAT and CDR2 FQNNGV. This CDR3 is 12 amino acids long. CDR3 amino acids: CASSLEGRVQHF. The DNA for the CDR3 is TGTGCCAGCAGCTTAGAGGGCAGAGTCCAGCATTTT. The full variable domain, completed using reference TRBV11-2 and TRBJ1-5, is EAGVAQSPRYKIIEKRQSVAFWCNPISGHATLYWYQQILGQGPKLLIQFQNNGVVDDSQLPKDRFSAERLKGVDSTLKIQPAKLEDSAVYLCASSLEGRVQHFGDGTRLSIL.

This clonotype has at least ten counts. The chain carries TRBV28 and TRBJ2-2; D is undetermined. The V gene's germline CDR1 is MDHEN and CDR2 SYDVKM. V lost 5 bases, J lost 6 bases, and 7 bases lay in between. The CDR3 contains 12 residues. The CDR3 loop reads CASSLQAGELFF. The CDR3 bases are TGTGCCAGCAGTCTGCAGGCCGGGGAGCTGTTTTTT.

This clonotype was detected ten times or more. The rearrangement uses TRBV7-6 and TRBJ2-1, with 13 nucleotides matching TRBD2. With V trimmed by 1 base and J by 3 bases, 3 bases remained unmatched. This CDR3 region has 17 residues. Germline CDR1 and CDR2: SGHVS and FNYEAQ. In DNA form, the CDR3 reads TGTGCCAGCAGCTTAGTACTAGCGGGGGGGGACTACAATGAGCAGTTCTTC. As protein: CASSLVLAGGDYNEQFF.

This clonotype was seen a few times. The gene calls are TRBV7-6 and TRBJ2-3; TRBD2 agrees at 14 bases. Per germline, CDR1 SGHVS and CDR2 FNYEAQ. The CDR3 runs to 17 residues. V dropped 5 bases and J dropped 7; count of bases not matched to a gene: 11. CDR3 in amino acids: CASSLQGTSGGGNTQYF. The CDR3 DNA sequence: TGTGCCAGCAGCCTACAAGGGACTAGCGGGGGCGGGAATACGCAGTATTTT.

The CDR3 sequence: CSAQGTNSPLHF. The DNA of the CDR3 is TGCAGTGCCCAGGGGACGAATTCACCCCTCCACTTT. The chain uses TRBV20-1 and TRBJ1-6, with D tentatively TRBD1 (6 bases). Germline CDR1 is DFQATT and CDR2 is SNEGSKA (reference sequence). This CDR3 is built from 12 residues. Trimming pared 6 bases from V and 7 bases from J, leaving 10 bases between.

CDR3 sequence: CAGGGDTGELFF. DNA for the CDR3: TGTGCCGGAGGTGGAGACACCGGGGAGCTGTTTTTT. V is TRBV28 and J is TRBJ2-2, with D possibly matching TRBD2 (5 bases). The V and J ends lost 11 bases and 3 bases respectively, with 10 bases between them. CDR1 is MDHEN, CDR2 SYDVKM, per germline. CDR3 length equals 12 residues. Based on the CDR3 plus reference TRBV28 and TRBJ2-2, the full variable domain is DVKVTQSSRYLVKRTGEKVFLECVQDMDHENMFWYRQDPGLGLRLIYFSYDVKMKEKGDIPEGYSVSREKKERFSLILESASTNQTSMYLCAGGGDTGELFFGEGSRLTVL.

The CDR3 DNA reads as TGCGCCAGCAGCTTGGTGGCTAGCGGGGGGGCAACCGCAGATACGCAGTATTTT. The encoded protein is CASSLVASGGATADTQYF. The chain carries TRBV5-1 and TRBJ2-3; 12 nucleotides agree with TRBD2. The CDR3 totals 18 residues. V lost 0 bases and J lost 4; bases outside the gene matches: 9. CDR1 is SGHRS and CDR2 is YFSETQ in the germline V gene.

In this sample, this clonotype turned up many times. This chain joins TRBV27 and TRBJ2-4; 9 bases align to TRBD1. Germline CDR1 and CDR2: MNHEY and SMNVEV (reference sequence). This CDR3 comprises 15 residues. Unmatched junction bases numbered 12, after V lost 6 bases and J lost 9 bases. CDR3 region: CASRGEDSTGGIQYF. The CDR3, as DNA: TGTGCCAGCAGGGGGGAGGATTCGACAGGGGGCATTCAGTACTTC.

This rearrangement joins TRBV4-2 to TRBJ2-4; 13 bases are a match to TRBD2. The CDR3 contains 18 residues. The trim removed 4 bases at V and 5 bases at J, leaving 11 bases unmatched. The germline gives CDR1 LGHNA, CDR2 YNFKEQ. The CDR3 region is CASSPRLAGGYGENIQYF. CDR3 bases: TGTGCCAGCAGCCCTCGACTAGCGGGGGGATATGGCGAAAACATTCAGTACTTC.

This clonotype was seen only a few times. The V gene is TRBV7-2, the J gene TRBJ2-5, with D perhaps TRBD2 (6 bases). V lost 7 bases to trimming and J lost 1 base, with 19 bases between them. CDR1 and CDR2 from the germline V gene are SGHTA and FQGNSA. This CDR3 spans 16 amino acids. The CDR3 DNA sequence: TGTGCCAGCACCAGCCGGGCTAGCGTCTTCCAAGAGACCCAGTACTTC. Its protein product is CASTSRASVFQETQYF. The full variable domain, its missing parts supplied by reference TRBV7-2 and TRBJ2-5, is GAGVSQSPSNKVTEKGKDVELRCDPISGHTALYWYRQSLGQGLEFLIYFQGNSAPDKSGLPSDRFSAERTGGSVSTLTIQRTQQEDSAVYLCASTSRASVFQETQYFGPGTRLLVL.

This clonotype has ten or more counts. V usage is TRBV4-3 and J usage is TRBJ2-4; 7 bases map to TRBD1. With 3 bases clipped from V and 7 bases from J, the junction kept 3 bases outside the gene matches. CDR3 size: 13 residues. Per germline, CDR1 LGHNA and CDR2 YSLEER. CDR3 nucleotides: TGCGCCAGCAGCCACCTCAGGGGGAACATTCAGTACTTC. Encoded protein: CASSHLRGNIQYF.

The chain recombines TRBV12-3 or TRBV12-4 with TRBJ2-2; D is undetermined. The CDR3 is 14 residues long. V was cut by 3 bases and J by 7 bases, with 12 bases left in between. CDR3 sequence (DNA): TGTGCCAGCAGTTTTTCCACTTTTGTCGGGGAGCTGTTTTTT. This gives the protein CASSFSTFVGELFF.

Ten or more counts support this clonotype. This chain joins TRBV5-1 and TRBJ2-2; D is ambiguous. CDR3 length equals 14 residues. Per germline, CDR1 SGHRS and CDR2 YFSETQ. Deletions cut 2 bases from V and 0 bases from J, with 5 bases between. Here the CDR3 reads CASSLRSNTGELFF. CDR3 DNA: TGCGCCAGCAGCTTAAGGTCGAACACCGGGGAGCTGTTTTTT.

This clonotype was observed a few times. The chain combines TRBV24-1 with TRBJ2-2, with 9 nucleotides matching TRBD1. The CDR3 runs 18 residues. Unmatched junction bases numbered 17, after V lost 9 bases and J lost 4 bases. From germline, CDR1 is KGHDR and CDR2 SFDVKD. CDR3 loop: CATEGGPGQGSGTGELFF. The CDR3 coding sequence is TGTGCCACCGAGGGGGGTCCGGGACAGGGTTCCGGCACCGGGGAGCTGTTTTTT.

This clonotype was recorded at least ten times. V usage is TRBV7-2 and J usage is TRBJ1-1; tentative D call: TRBD1 (5 bases). Trimming took off 5 bases at V and 7 bases at J, with 20 bases between the two ends. This CDR3 spans 15 amino acids. Germline assignment: CDR1 SGHTA and CDR2 FQGNSA. In DNA, the CDR3 is TGTGCCAGCAGCACAGACGGGGCGAGGGCTAGTGAAGCTTTCTTT. It encodes CASSTDGARASEAFF. The full variable domain, its missing parts supplied by reference TRBV7-2 and TRBJ1-1, is GAGVSQSPSNKVTEKGKDVELRCDPISGHTALYWYRQSLGQGLEFLIYFQGNSAPDKSGLPSDRFSAERTGGSVSTLTIQRTQQEDSAVYLCASSTDGARASEAFFGQGTRLTVV.

This clonotype appeared many times. The chain joins TRBV4-2 to TRBJ2-5; D is perhaps TRBD2 (7 bases). The germline gives CDR1 LGHNA, CDR2 YNFKEQ. V lost 0 bases and J 3 bases, leaving 11 bases between the germline ends. The CDR3 covers 15 residues. CDR3 bases: TGTGCCAGCAGCCAAGATGGGGGGGGCGAAGAGACCCAGTACTTC. Translation gives CASSQDGGGEETQYF.

Many counts were recorded for this clonotype. The chain joins TRBV27 to TRBJ1-6; D is unclear. The CDR3 has 13 amino acids. The ends were cut back, 5 bases at V and 10 bases at J, with 12 bases in the middle. Germline loops: CDR1 MNHEY, CDR2 SMNVEV (reference sequence). In DNA form, the CDR3 reads TGTGCCAGCAGTAGGGCACGTGGCTCACCCCTCCACTTT. Translating gives CASSRARGSPLHF.

The V gene is TRBV10-2, the J gene TRBJ2-3; TRBD2 aligns across 11 bases. V dropped 3 bases and J dropped 6; count of bases not matched to a gene: 8. The length of the CDR3 is 16 residues. Germline V CDR1 and CDR2: WSHSY, SAAADI. Here the CDR3 reads CASSERLAGTRDTQYF. In DNA form, the CDR3 reads TGCGCCAGCAGTGAACGACTAGCGGGGACGAGGGATACGCAGTATTTT.

In its sample, this clonotype was seen a few times. The rearrangement joins TRBV4-2 to TRBJ2-4, with 10 nucleotides matching TRBD1. Germline CDR1 is LGHNA and CDR2 is YNFKEQ. The CDR3 spans 16 residues. V lost 3 bases, J lost 2 bases, and 4 bases stayed unmatched. As DNA, the CDR3 is TGTGCCAGCAGCCAGGGGACAGGGGCCACCAAAAACATTCAGTACTTC. Its protein is CASSQGTGATKNIQYF.